Sequencing of this TCR beta chain was carried out in a study of cytomegalovirus exposure and HLA in healthy donors. General study points: Later analysis associated a missense DCLRE1C variant with TCR beta V- and J-gene trimming.

CDR1 and CDR2 (germline): SGHRS, YFSETQ. The CDR3 covers 16 residues. The junction had 7 bases not matched to a gene; V was cut back by 0 bases and J by 4 bases. 13 Jbeta primers and 60 Vbeta primers were used for the PCR. Assay: immunoSEQ multiplex PCR; the TCRdb copy retains only in-frame clones and omits some. This sample's clone table lists fewer than 150,000 clones. Worth noting for this clone: Its antigen is not identified.

Material for sequencing was PBMCs. The chain joins TRBV5-1 to TRBJ2-1; 7 nucleotides match TRBD2. The sequence derives from a woman in her fifties or sixties in good health and CMV-seronegative. CDR3 DNA sequence: TGCGCCAGCAGCTTGGCTGGCGGGAGCGTGTACAATGAGCAGTTCTTC. Its protein is CASSLAGGSVYNEQFF. Combining the CDR3 with reference TRBV5-1 and TRBJ2-1 gives the whole variable domain KAGVTQTPRYLIKTRGQQVTLSCSPISGHRSVSWYQQTPGQGLQFLFEYFSETQRNKGNFPGRFSGRQFSNSRSEMNVSTLELGDSALYLCASSLAGGSVYNEQFFGPGTRLTVL.